This T cell receptor (beta chain) was recovered during a study of shared clonotypes between healthy human individuals. Study information: Per-donor plates numbered three CD4 naive, three CD4 memory, two CD8 naive and one CD8 memory.

The naive CD8 subset, CD45RO-negative cells positively selected for CCR7, excluded terminally differentiated effector memory CD45RA+ cells. V was clipped by 4 bases and J by 6 bases, with 9 bases between them. The length of the CDR3 is 13 residues. Germline loops: CDR1 WNHNN, CDR2 SYGVQD (reference sequence). Data came from immunoSEQ multiplex PCR; TCRdb stores just in-frame clones and leaves some out. The data contain about 2 million clones, about 95% of them seen just once; the ten biggest clones take up more than 0.95%. This clonotype originated in a young man in good health. J is TRBJ2-2 and V is TRBV10-1, with D unclear. Specimen: naive CD8+ T cells sorted from blood. CDR3 loop: CASSGKTAGELFF. CDR3 in DNA: TGCGCCAGCAGTGGGAAGACTGCCGGGGAGCTGTTTTTT.